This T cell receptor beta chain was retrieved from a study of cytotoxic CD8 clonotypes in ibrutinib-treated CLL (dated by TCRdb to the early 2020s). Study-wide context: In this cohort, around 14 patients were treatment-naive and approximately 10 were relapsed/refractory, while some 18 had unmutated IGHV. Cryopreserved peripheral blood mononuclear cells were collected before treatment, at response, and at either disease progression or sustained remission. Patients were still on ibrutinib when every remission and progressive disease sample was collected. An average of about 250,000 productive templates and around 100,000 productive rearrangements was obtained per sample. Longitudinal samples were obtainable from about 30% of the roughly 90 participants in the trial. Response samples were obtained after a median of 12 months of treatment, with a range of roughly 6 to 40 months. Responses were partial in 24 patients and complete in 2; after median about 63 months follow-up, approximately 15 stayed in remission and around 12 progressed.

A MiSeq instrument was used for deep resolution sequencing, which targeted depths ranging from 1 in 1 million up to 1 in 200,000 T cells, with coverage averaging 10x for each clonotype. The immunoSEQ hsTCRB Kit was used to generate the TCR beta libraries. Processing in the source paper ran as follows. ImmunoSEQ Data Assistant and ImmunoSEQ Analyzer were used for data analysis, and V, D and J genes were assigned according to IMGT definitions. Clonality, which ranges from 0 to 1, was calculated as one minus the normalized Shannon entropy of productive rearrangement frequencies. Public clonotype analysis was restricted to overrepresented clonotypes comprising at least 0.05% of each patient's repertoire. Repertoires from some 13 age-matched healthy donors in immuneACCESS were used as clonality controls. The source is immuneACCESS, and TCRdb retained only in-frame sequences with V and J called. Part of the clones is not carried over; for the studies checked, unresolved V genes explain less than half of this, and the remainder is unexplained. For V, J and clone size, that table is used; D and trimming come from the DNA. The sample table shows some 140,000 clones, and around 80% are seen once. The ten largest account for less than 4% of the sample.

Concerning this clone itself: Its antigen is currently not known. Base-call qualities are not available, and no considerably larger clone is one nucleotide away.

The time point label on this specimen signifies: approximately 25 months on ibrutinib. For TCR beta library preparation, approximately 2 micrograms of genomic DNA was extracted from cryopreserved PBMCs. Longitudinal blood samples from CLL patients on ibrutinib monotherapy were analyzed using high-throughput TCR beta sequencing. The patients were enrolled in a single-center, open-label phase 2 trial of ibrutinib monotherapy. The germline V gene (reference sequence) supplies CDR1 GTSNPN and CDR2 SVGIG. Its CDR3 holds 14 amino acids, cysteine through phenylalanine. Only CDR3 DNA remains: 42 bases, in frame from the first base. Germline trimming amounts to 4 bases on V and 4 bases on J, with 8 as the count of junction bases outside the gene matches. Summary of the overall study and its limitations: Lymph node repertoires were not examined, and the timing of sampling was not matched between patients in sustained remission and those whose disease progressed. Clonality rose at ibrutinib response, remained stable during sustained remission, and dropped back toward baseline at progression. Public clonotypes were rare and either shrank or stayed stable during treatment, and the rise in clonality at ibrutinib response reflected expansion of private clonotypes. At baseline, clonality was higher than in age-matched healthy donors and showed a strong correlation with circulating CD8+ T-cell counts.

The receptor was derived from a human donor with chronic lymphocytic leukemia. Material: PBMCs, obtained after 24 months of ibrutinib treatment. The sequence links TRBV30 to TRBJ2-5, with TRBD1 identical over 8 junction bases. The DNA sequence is TGTGCCTGGACCAGGACAGGGATCGGAGAGACCCAGTACTTC. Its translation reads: CAWTRTGIGETQYF.